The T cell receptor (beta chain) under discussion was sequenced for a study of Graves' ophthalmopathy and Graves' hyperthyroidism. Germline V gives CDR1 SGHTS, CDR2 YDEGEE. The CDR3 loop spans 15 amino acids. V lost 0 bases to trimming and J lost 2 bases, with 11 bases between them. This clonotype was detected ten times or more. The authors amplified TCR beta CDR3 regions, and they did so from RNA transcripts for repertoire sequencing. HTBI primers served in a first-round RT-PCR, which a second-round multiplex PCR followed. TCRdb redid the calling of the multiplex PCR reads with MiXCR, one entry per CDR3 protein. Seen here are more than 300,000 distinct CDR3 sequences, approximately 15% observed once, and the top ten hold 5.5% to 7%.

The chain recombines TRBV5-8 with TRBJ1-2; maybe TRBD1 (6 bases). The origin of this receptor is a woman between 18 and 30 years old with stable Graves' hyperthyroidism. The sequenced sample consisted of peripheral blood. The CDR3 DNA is TGTGCCAGCAGCTTGGCAGGGGTTAGCAACTATGGCTACACCTTC. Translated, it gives CASSLAGVSNYGYTF.